These 31 T cell receptor beta chains were sequenced from one sample in a study of chemoradiotherapy in HPV16-positive cancers. The protocol was immunoSEQ multiplex PCR, while the TCRdb copy is restricted to in-frame clones and leaves out a portion. The repertoire holds approximately 29,000 clones, roughly 80% seen once, with approximately 5% in the top ten. Sequences were derived from blood, sampled from a patient who underwent chemoradiotherapy. The origin of the receptors is a human donor with HPV-associated anogenital cancer.

The chain has TRBV7-2 and TRBJ2-2; a possible D gene is TRBD1 (6 bases). Trimming cost V 2 bases and J 6 bases, with 13 bases left between them. Germline V gene sequence: CDR1 SGHTA, CDR2 FQGNSA. This CDR3 contains 15 residues. The chain's CDR3 is CASSLYFRQAGELFF. Here the CDR3 DNA reads TGTGCCAGCAGCTTATACTTCAGACAGGCCGGGGAGCTGTTTTTT.

This chain uses TRBV2 with TRBJ2-1, with 12 bases identical to TRBD2. This CDR3 region has 14 residues. Germline V lookup: CDR1 SNHLY, CDR2 FYNNEI. Trimming removed 8 bases from V and 4 bases from J; junction bases left unmatched: 3. The CDR3 loop is CASETSGGYNEQFF. In nucleotides, the CDR3 is TGTGCCAGCGAAACTAGCGGGGGGTACAATGAGCAGTTCTTC.

The chain recombines TRBV7-2 with TRBJ2-2; 12 nucleotides line up with TRBD2. Germline V lookup: CDR1 SGHTA, CDR2 FQGNSA. The CDR3 length is 18 residues. J lost 4 bases, V lost 5 bases, and 11 bases had no gene match. DNA of the CDR3: TGTGCCAGCAGCAGGTCCCCTAGCGGGGGGGCTGGCACCGGGGAGCTGTTTTTT. It translates to CASSRSPSGGAGTGELFF.

A few counts support this clone. CDR3 in amino acids: CASRHTGGADGYTF. The CDR3 DNA sequence: TGTGCCAGCAGACATACAGGGGGCGCAGATGGCTACACCTTC. This chain connects TRBV7-9 to TRBJ1-2, with 9 bases aligning to TRBD1. Germline CDR1 and CDR2: SEHNR and FQNEAQ (reference sequence). The CDR3 extends over 14 amino acids. The ends lost 6 bases at V and 6 bases at J; junction bases unmatched: 8.

The rearrangement uses TRBV5-4 and TRBJ2-3; TRBD1 aligns across 9 bases. The J segment lost 5 bases and the V segment lost 4 bases, leaving 8 bases of the junction unmatched. This CDR3 is built from 15 residues. The V gene's germline CDR1 is SGHNT and CDR2 YYREEE (reference sequence). In nucleotides, the CDR3 is TGTGCCAGCAGCCTGGACAGGGGAGTTCAAGATACGCAGTATTTT. This translates into CASSLDRGVQDTQYF.

CDR3 bases: TGTGCCAGCAGCCCGACAGGGGGCGAGATGTTGGCTTTCTTT. The encoded protein is CASSPTGGEMLAFF. J is TRBJ1-1 and V is TRBV5-6; 10 positions match TRBD1. Germline values: CDR1 SGHDT, CDR2 YYEEEE. The CDR3 contains 14 residues. The V segment lost 4 bases and the J segment 11 bases; nucleotides outside the gene matches: 11.

The chain couples TRBV4-2 to TRBJ1-1; the D is unclear. Germline loops: CDR1 LGHNA, CDR2 YNFKEQ. The length of the CDR3 is 15 residues. Trimming shortened V by 0 bases and J by 4 bases, and 12 bases separated the two germline ends. The CDR3 region has the DNA TGTGCCAGCAGCCAAGAAGAAGGAGGAGGCACTGAAGCTTTCTTT. Translated: CASSQEEGGGTEAFF.

This chain joins TRBV7-9 and TRBJ2-1, with D hard to call. CDR1 and CDR2 from the germline V gene are SEHNR and FQNEAQ (reference sequence). The V gene lost 5 bases and the J gene lost 3 bases, with 14 bases spanning the gap. The CDR3 extends over 15 amino acids. DNA of the CDR3: TGTGCCAGCAGCCGGGTGGGGAAGGGCTACAATGAGCAGTTCTTC. Translation: CASSRVGKGYNEQFF.

V and J are TRBV2 and TRBJ2-1; 7 positions match TRBD1. Germline-derived CDR1 and CDR2 are SNHLY and FYNNEI. Trimming cost V 6 bases and J 11 bases; bases outside gene matches: 16. This CDR3 contains 15 residues. The DNA for the CDR3 is TGTGCCAGCAGCAAGGATGTACCCCGGGACAGTAAGCAGTTCTTC. Residues: CASSKDVPRDSKQFF.

The chain carries TRBV6-5 and TRBJ2-1, with 9 bases that match TRBD2. Germline V gives CDR1 MNHEY, CDR2 SVGAGI. The V segment lost 2 bases and the J segment 9 bases; nucleotides outside the gene matches: 11. CDR3 length: 16 residues. CDR3 protein: CASSYAASGGPGEQFF. The CDR3, as DNA: TGTGCCAGCAGTTACGCGGCCAGCGGGGGGCCGGGTGAGCAGTTCTTC.

This clone was found once. This rearrangement joins TRBV5-8 to TRBJ2-1, with D perhaps matching TRBD1 (7 bases). Germline V gene lookup returns CDR1 SGHTS and CDR2 YDEGEE. The germline V and J ends were trimmed by 7 bases and 1 base, with 18 bases remaining between them. This CDR3 is built from 16 residues. This CDR3 is CASCLNSGGSYNEQFF. The DNA of the CDR3 is TGTGCCAGCTGCCTAAACTCAGGGGGGTCCTACAATGAGCAGTTCTTC.

The J gene is TRBJ2-3, the V gene TRBV27; D is possibly TRBD1 (6 bases). From germline, CDR1 is MNHEY and CDR2 SMNVEV (reference sequence). This CDR3 has 15 amino acids. Trimming took off 6 bases at V and 0 bases at J, with 13 bases between the two ends. The CDR3: CASRPDRTSTDTQYF. DNA for the CDR3: TGTGCCAGCAGACCCGACAGGACTAGCACAGATACGCAGTATTTT.

This chain uses TRBV2 with TRBJ1-2; D gene unclear. The V and J ends lost 4 bases and 7 bases respectively, with 13 bases between them. This CDR3 contains 13 residues. CDR1 SNHLY and CDR2 FYNNEI come from the germline V gene. CDR3 residues: CASSGGGPGGYTF. The DNA for the CDR3 is TGTGCCAGCAGTGGAGGTGGGCCCGGTGGCTACACCTTC.

The J gene is TRBJ1-2, the V gene TRBV5-1; TRBD1 is a possible D gene (5 bases). CDR1 is SGHRS, CDR2 YFSETQ, per germline. CDR3 length: 14 amino acids. V was clipped by 4 bases and J by 4 bases, with 14 bases between them. The chain's CDR3 is CASSPPGTSYGYTF. The CDR3 coding sequence is TGCGCCAGCAGCCCCCCCGGGACGTCCTATGGCTACACCTTC.

This clone was detected only a few times. The CDR3, as DNA: TGTGCCAGCAGCCCCACCCCCTCCGCGATAGCGGGGGGCACCGGGGAGCTGTTTTTT. Amino acid sequence: CASSPTPSAIAGGTGELFF. V gene TRBV7-3 combines with J gene TRBJ2-2; 10 nucleotides match TRBD2. The CDR3 length is 19 residues. Germline CDR1 reads SGHTA; CDR2 reads FQGTGA. With 5 bases clipped from V and 4 bases from J, the junction kept 16 bases outside the gene matches.

The chain is built from TRBV29-1 and TRBJ1-3; D is ambiguous. Trimming pared 6 bases from V and 0 bases from J, leaving 9 bases between. The CDR3 length is 13 residues. Germline V lookup: CDR1 SQVTM, CDR2 ANQGSEA. CDR3 DNA sequence: TGCAGCGTGCAACTCAACTCTGGAAACACCATATATTTT. Translating gives CSVQLNSGNTIYF. Complete variable domain (other parts from reference TRBV29-1 and TRBJ1-3): SAVISQKPSRDICQRGTSLTIQCQVDSQVTMMFWYRQQPGQSLTLIATANQGSEATYESGFVIDKFPISRPNLTFSTLTVSNMSPEDSSIYLCSVQLNSGNTIYFGEGSWLTVV.

This clone was seen just once. This chain links TRBV4-2 with TRBJ2-2; 10 positions match TRBD2. This CDR3 is built from 18 residues. CDR1 and CDR2 (germline): LGHNA, YNFKEQ. V lost 0 bases to trimming and J lost 0 bases; unmatched junction nucleotides: 4. This chain's CDR3 is CASSQERSGGTNTGELFF. CDR3 in DNA: TGTGCCAGCAGCCAAGAACGTAGCGGGGGGACGAACACCGGGGAGCTGTTTTTT.

The rearrangement links TRBV2 to TRBJ2-7; TRBD1 might be the D (5 bases). The CDR3 spans 14 residues. V lost 1 base and J 4 bases, leaving 11 bases between the germline ends. Per germline, CDR1 SNHLY and CDR2 FYNNEI. This CDR3 reads CASSEDLDNYEQYF. DNA for the CDR3: TGTGCCAGCAGTGAAGATCTGGACAATTACGAGCAGTACTTC.

The chain employs TRBV30 and TRBJ1-1; tentatively, D is TRBD1 (5 bases). V was clipped by 7 bases and J by 1 base, with 13 bases between them. CDR1 and CDR2 from the germline V gene are GTSNPN and SVGIG (reference sequence). This CDR3 is built from 13 residues. The CDR3 DNA sequence: TGTGCCTTAAGCAGGGAATCGAACACTGAAGCTTTCTTT. Translation gives CALSRESNTEAFF.

The chain carries TRBV11-3 and TRBJ1-1, with D uncertain. The CDR3 spans 13 residues. CDR1 is SGHNT, CDR2 YENEEA, per germline. V lost 0 bases and J 3 bases, leaving 5 bases between the germline ends. CDR3 in DNA: TGTGCCAGCAGCTTAGAGAGATACACTGAAGCTTTCTTT. It translates to CASSLERYTEAFF.

V usage is TRBV6-4 and J usage is TRBJ2-1; 9 bases are shared with TRBD1. This CDR3 region has 15 residues. Germline trimming cut 0 bases from V and 8 bases from J; bases unmatched to any gene: 5. Germline CDR1 MRHNA, CDR2 SNTAGT. The chain's CDR3 is CASSDSADRGHEQFF. The CDR3 DNA reads TGTGCCAGCAGTGACTCGGCGGACAGGGGCCATGAGCAGTTCTTC.

This sequence joins TRBV6-1 and TRBJ1-2; D remains unclear. V shed 5 bases and J shed 4 bases, with 8 bases lying between them. The germline V gene has CDR1 MNHNS and CDR2 SASEGT. The CDR3 is made up of 12 amino acids. This CDR3 is CASSREGYGYTF. DNA for the CDR3: TGTGCCAGCAGTCGGGAAGGCTATGGCTACACCTTC.

This clone was recorded a few times. This sequence joins TRBV1 and TRBJ2-3; whether TRBD1, the table's D call, matches the DNA was not checked. TRBV1 is noted as a pseudogene. This CDR3 has 16 amino acids. Written as DNA, the CDR3 is TGCACCAGCAGGCGGGACAGCTCTTCTAGCACAGATACGCAGTATTTT. It codes for CTSRRDSSSSTDTQYF.

The V gene is TRBV9, the J gene TRBJ2-7; tentative D call: TRBD1 (6 bases). Trimming took 0 bases from V and 0 from J, leaving 13 bases between them. Germline-derived CDR1 and CDR2 are SGDLS and YYNGEE. The CDR3 runs 16 residues. DNA of the CDR3: TGTGCCAGCAGCGTAGGTCGACAGGCCAGCTCCTACGAGCAGTACGTC. Amino acid sequence: CASSVGRQASSYEQYV.

The chain is built from TRBV7-2 and TRBJ1-1; a possible D gene is TRBD1 (5 bases). This CDR3 has 17 amino acids. Germline values: CDR1 SGHTA, CDR2 FQGNSA. V lost 4 bases and J lost 0, with 18 bases in between. The CDR3 sequence: CASSYRWGDGLNTEAFF. DNA of the CDR3: TGTGCCAGCAGCTACAGGTGGGGGGACGGGTTGAACACTGAAGCTTTCTTT.

V usage is TRBV7-6 and J usage is TRBJ2-3; TRBD1 is a possible D gene (6 bases). V gave up 5 bases and J gave up 0 bases, with 21 bases separating them. Germline V CDR1 and CDR2: SGHVS, FNYEAQ. This CDR3 has 18 residues. The CDR3 protein is CASSTIQGPRISTDTQYF. Written as DNA, the CDR3 is TGTGCCAGCAGCACCATACAGGGCCCACGAATAAGCACAGATACGCAGTATTTT.

The chain recombines TRBV4-1 with TRBJ2-2; D uncertain. This CDR3 region has 11 residues. Trimming stripped 0 bases from V and 13 bases from J, with 6 bases between. The germline CDR1 and CDR2 sequences are MGHRA and YSYEKL. CDR3 loop: CASSQEGRLFF. As DNA, the CDR3 is TGCGCCAGCAGCCAAGAGGGTAGGCTGTTTTTT.

The chain combines TRBV2 with TRBJ2-2, with a possible D match to TRBD1 (5 bases). V shed 1 base and J shed 3 bases, with 6 bases lying between them. Germline V CDR1 and CDR2: SNHLY, FYNNEI. This CDR3 is built from 14 residues. CDR3 in DNA: TGTGCCAGCAGTGAAGAGGGGTACACCGGGGAGCTGTTTTTT. Amino acids: CASSEEGYTGELFF.

The V call is TRBV7-6, the J call TRBJ2-7; TRBD1 agrees at 7 bases. Germline-derived CDR1 and CDR2 are SGHVS and FNYEAQ. With V trimmed by 2 bases and J by 2 bases, 6 bases remained unmatched. The CDR3 has 15 amino acids. The CDR3 bases are TGTGCCAGCAGCTTACAGACAGGGTTGACCTACGAGCAGTACTTC. It translates to CASSLQTGLTYEQYF.

This chain joins TRBV9 and TRBJ2-1; 10 nucleotides agree with TRBD1. This CDR3 spans 20 amino acids. Germline-derived CDR1 and CDR2 are SGDLS and YYNGEE. The J segment lost 0 bases and the V segment lost 2 bases, leaving 14 bases of the junction unmatched. The CDR3 DNA sequence: TGTGCCAGCAGCGTCGGGGGGACAGGGGCTACTTCACCCTCCTACAATGAGCAGTTCTTC. It is translated as CASSVGGTGATSPSYNEQFF.

V usage is TRBV2 and J usage is TRBJ2-7; D unresolved. Trimming removed 7 bases from V and 0 bases from J, with 22 bases in between. The CDR3 spans 17 residues. Germline V gene sequence: CDR1 SNHLY, CDR2 FYNNEI. The CDR3 region has the DNA TGTGCCAGCACCCCGGGCGAAATCCTACCGAGCTCCTACGAGCAGTACGTC. Its protein product is CASTPGEILPSSYEQYV.